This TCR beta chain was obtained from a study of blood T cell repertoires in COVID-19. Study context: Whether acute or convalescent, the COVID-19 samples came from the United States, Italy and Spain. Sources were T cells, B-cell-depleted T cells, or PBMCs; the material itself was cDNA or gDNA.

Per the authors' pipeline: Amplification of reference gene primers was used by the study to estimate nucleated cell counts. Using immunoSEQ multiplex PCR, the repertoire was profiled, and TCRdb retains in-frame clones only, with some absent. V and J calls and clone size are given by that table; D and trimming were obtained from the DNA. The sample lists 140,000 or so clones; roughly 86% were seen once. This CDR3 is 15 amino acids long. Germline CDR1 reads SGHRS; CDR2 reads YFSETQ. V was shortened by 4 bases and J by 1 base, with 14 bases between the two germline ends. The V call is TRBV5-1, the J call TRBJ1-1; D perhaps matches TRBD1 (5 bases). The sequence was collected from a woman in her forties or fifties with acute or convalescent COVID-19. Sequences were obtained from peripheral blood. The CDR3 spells CASSPRWGGNTEAFF. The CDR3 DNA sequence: TGCGCCAGCAGCCCTCGATGGGGGGGGAACACTGAAGCTTTCTTT.